Shown below are 15 T cell receptor beta chains from a single sample sequenced in a study of cytomegalovirus exposure and HLA in healthy donors. It was with 60 Vbeta and 13 Jbeta primers that the PCR ran. This table comes from immunoSEQ multiplex PCR, and its TCRdb copy is limited to in-frame clones, with some not included. The repertoire consists of 150,000 to 200,000 clones, with around three quarters occurring once and the leading ten covering 3% to 3.5%. Sample: PBMCs. Receptor source: a middle-aged woman in good health and CMV-seronegative.

This clone was recorded a few times. This chain connects TRBV7-9 to TRBJ2-3; TRBD2 is a possible D gene (5 bases). Trimming pared 3 bases from V and 0 bases from J, leaving 7 bases between. The CDR3 consists of 14 residues. Germline lookup yields CDR1 SEHNR and CDR2 FQNEAQ (reference sequence). The DNA for the CDR3 is TGTGCCAGCAGCTTCGCGGGTAGCACAGATACGCAGTATTTT. It is translated as CASSFAGSTDTQYF.

The genes are TRBV9 and TRBJ1-6; D perhaps matches TRBD1 (6 bases). With 5 bases removed from V and 7 bases from J, the gap between germline ends came to 19 bases. The CDR3 has 16 residues. In germline, CDR1 is SGDLS, CDR2 YYNGEE. The CDR3 is CASRPGGAFGNSPLHF. The CDR3 coding sequence is TGTGCCAGCAGGCCCGGGGGGGCTTTTGGGAATTCACCCCTCCACTTT.

This clone came up once. The V gene is TRBV7-6, the J gene TRBJ1-5, with D perhaps TRBD1 (5 bases). The CDR3 contains 15 residues. V lost 4 bases and J lost 3, with 13 bases in between. Germline V lookup: CDR1 SGHVS, CDR2 FNYEAQ. In DNA, the CDR3 is TGTGCCAGCAGCTCAAAGGGACTTCCCAATCAGCCCCAGCATTTT. Its translation: CASSSKGLPNQPQHF.

This rearrangement joins TRBV6-1 to TRBJ2-1, with a tentative D call TRBD1 (5 bases). The ends were cut back, 5 bases at V and 8 bases at J, with 19 bases in the middle. CDR3 length: 15 residues. Germline-derived CDR1 and CDR2 are MNHNS and SASEGT. CDR3 in amino acids: CASSPAQGPLYEQFF. CDR3 coding DNA: TGTGCCAGCAGTCCGGCCCAGGGCCCCTTGTATGAGCAGTTCTTC.

This clone came up a few times. V and J are TRBV15 and TRBJ2-7, with 7 nucleotides matching TRBD2. Germline CDR1 reads LNHNV; CDR2 reads YYDKDF (reference sequence). Trimming at V came to 1 base and at J to 3 bases, leaving 3 bases not matched to a gene. CDR3 length: 14 residues. The chain's CDR3 is CATSRGPGGYEQYF. The CDR3 coding sequence is TGTGCCACCAGCAGAGGCCCGGGGGGCTACGAGCAGTACTTC.

This clone was found a few times. Here the CDR3 reads CASNWRIDEQFF. The CDR3 DNA sequence: TGTGCCAGCAATTGGAGAATCGATGAGCAGTTCTTC. This chain connects TRBV2 to TRBJ2-1; D unclear. CDR1 is SNHLY and CDR2 is FYNNEI in the germline V gene. Trimming removed 7 bases from V and 8 bases from J, with 12 bases in between. This CDR3 region has 12 residues.

This sequence joins TRBV5-1 and TRBJ1-1, with a possible D match to TRBD1 (6 bases). The CDR3 is 13 amino acids. CDR1 SGHRS and CDR2 YFSETQ come from the germline V gene. The V end was cut by 4 bases, the J end by 4 bases, with 11 bases between. The CDR3 loop reads CASSLGQPTEAFF. For the CDR3, the DNA is TGCGCCAGCAGCCTAGGACAGCCCACTGAAGCTTTCTTT. The entire variable domain, with the rest obtained from reference TRBV5-1 and TRBJ1-1, is as follows: KAGVTQTPRYLIKTRGQQVTLSCSPISGHRSVSWYQQTPGQGLQFLFEYFSETQRNKGNFPGRFSGRQFSNSRSEMNVSTLELGDSALYLCASSLGQPTEAFFGQGTRLTVV.

With regard to this clone: The junction does not match germline at one end; this may be a read error. Other DNA sequences in this sample translate to the same CDR3. The rearrangement joins TRBV27 to TRBJ1-5, with a possible D match to TRBD1 (5 bases). The CDR3 totals 16 residues. Germline CDR1 and CDR2: MNHEY and SMNVEV (reference sequence). DNA of the CDR3: TGCGCCAGCAGTATTAACGGACAATATAGCAATCAGCCCCAGCATTTT. Protein sequence: CASSINGQYSNQPQHF.

This sequence joins TRBV7-8 and TRBJ1-3, with no clear D. Per germline, CDR1 SGHVS and CDR2 FQNEAQ. The V end lost 5 bases, the J end lost 0 bases, and 11 bases lay between the germline ends. The CDR3 has 15 amino acids. The DNA of the CDR3 is TGTGCCAGCAGCCCAGCGACGGTCTCTGGAAACACCATATATTTT. Its protein is CASSPATVSGNTIYF.

This chain joins TRBV5-1 and TRBJ2-1; D remains ambiguous. V shed 1 base and J shed 5 bases, with 7 bases lying between them. The germline V gene has CDR1 SGHRS and CDR2 YFSETQ. The CDR3 has 13 amino acids. In nucleotides, the CDR3 is TGCGCCAGCAGCTTGAGTCGGGACAATGAGCAGTTCTTC. Protein product: CASSLSRDNEQFF.

V gene TRBV19 combines with J gene TRBJ2-5; 9 bases are a match to TRBD1. The DNA end lines up better with TRBJ2-7; the J call may be wrong. CDR1 is LNHDA and CDR2 is SQIVND in the germline V gene (reference sequence). This CDR3 region has 13 residues. This chain's CDR3 is CASSMGQGGEQYF. DNA of the CDR3: TGTGCCAGTAGTATGGGACAGGGCGGCGAGCAGTACTTC.

On this clone: The identical CDR3 is also encoded by other nucleotide sequences in the sample. This chain uses TRBV6-6 with TRBJ1-2, with 7 bases lining up with TRBD1. The CDR3 runs to 16 residues. Germline V gene data show CDR1 as MNHNY and CDR2 as SVGAGI (reference sequence). The V segment lost 1 base and the J segment 3 bases; nucleotides outside the gene matches: 8. The CDR3 region has the DNA TGTGCCAGCAGTTACTATGACAGGGTCGAATACTATGGCTACACCTTC. Translation: CASSYYDRVEYYGYTF.

This clone has only a few counts. The gene calls are TRBV6-1 and TRBJ2-7; 11 bases are shared with TRBD2. The V gene end was trimmed by 5 bases and the J gene end by 7 bases; junction bases not matched to a gene: 10. The V gene's germline CDR1 is MNHNS and CDR2 SASEGT. The CDR3 runs 15 residues. The CDR3 protein is CASSTGLAGVWEQYF. The CDR3 DNA sequence: TGTGCCAGCAGTACCGGACTAGCGGGCGTCTGGGAGCAGTACTTC.

V is TRBV13 and J is TRBJ2-2, with a tentative D call TRBD2 (6 bases). The ends were cut back, 5 bases at V and 4 bases at J, with 14 bases in the middle. CDR1 is PRHDT and CDR2 is FYEKMQ in the germline V gene (reference sequence). The CDR3 loop spans 15 amino acids. CDR3 in DNA: TGTGCCAGCAGCAACACCGGGGGAGGCACCGGGGAGCTGTTTTTT. Translating gives CASSNTGGGTGELFF.

V gene TRBV10-2 combines with J gene TRBJ2-7; the match to TRBD2 covers 10 bases. CDR1 is WSHSY and CDR2 is SAAADI in the germline V gene. The junction had 6 bases not matched to a gene; V was cut back by 5 bases and J by 5 bases. The CDR3 extends over 14 amino acids. CDR3 loop: CASSSGLALHEQYF. Written as DNA, the CDR3 is TGCGCCAGCAGTTCGGGACTAGCGCTCCACGAGCAGTACTTC.